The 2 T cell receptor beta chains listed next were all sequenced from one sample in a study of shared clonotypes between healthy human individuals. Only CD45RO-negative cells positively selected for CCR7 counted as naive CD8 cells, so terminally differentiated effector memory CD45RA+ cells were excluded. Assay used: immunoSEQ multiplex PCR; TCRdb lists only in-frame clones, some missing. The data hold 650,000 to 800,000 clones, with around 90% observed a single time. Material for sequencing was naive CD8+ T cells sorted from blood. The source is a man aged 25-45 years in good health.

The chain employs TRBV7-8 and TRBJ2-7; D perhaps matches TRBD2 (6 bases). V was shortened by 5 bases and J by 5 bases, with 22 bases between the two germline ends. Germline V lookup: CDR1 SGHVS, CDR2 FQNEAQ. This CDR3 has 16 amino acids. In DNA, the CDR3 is TGTGCCAGCAGCCCCCCCCGAGGCGGGAATTTTGACGAGCAGTACTTC. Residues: CASSPPRGGNFDEQYF. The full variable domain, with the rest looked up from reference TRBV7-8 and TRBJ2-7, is GAGVSQSPRYKVAKRGQDVALRCDPISGHVSLFWYQQALGQGPEFLTYFQNEAQLDKSGLPSDRFFAERPEGSVSTLKIQRTQQEDSAVYLCASSPPRGGNFDEQYFGPGTRLTVT.

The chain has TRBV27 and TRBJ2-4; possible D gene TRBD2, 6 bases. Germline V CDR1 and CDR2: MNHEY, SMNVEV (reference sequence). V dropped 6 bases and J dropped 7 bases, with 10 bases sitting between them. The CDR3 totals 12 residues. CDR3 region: CASRGTWNIQYF. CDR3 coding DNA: TGTGCCAGCAGGGGGACTTGGAACATTCAGTACTTC.